A selection of T cell receptor beta chains follows, all from one sample in a study of blood T cell repertoires in COVID-19. Produced via immunoSEQ multiplex PCR; TCRdb's table is partial and in-frame only. The sample includes roughly 150,000 clones, about 87% seen only once; the top ten take 25% to 30%. Sequencing used peripheral blood. These TCRs come from a human donor in a cohort sampled during active COVID-19. CDR3s include the opening cysteine and the closing phenylalanine or tryptophan. Each record gives: CDR3 protein, CDR3 DNA, V gene, J gene, clone size, D gene. The D gene is left open where the match is weak. Expanded clones get a size class; other rows say once, few or many, or leave the size out.

CASSVSGVNTGELFF	TGTGCCAGCAGCGTTAGCGGGGTTAACACCGGGGAGCTGTTTTTT	TRBV9	TRBJ2-2	-	TRBD2
CASSYATGGITEAFF	TGTGCCAGCAGTTACGCCACAGGGGGAATCACTGAAGCTTTCTTT	TRBV6-5	TRBJ1-1	-	TRBD1
CASSHQTSSGGLSYEQYF	TGCGCCAGCAGCCATCAGACCTCTAGCGGGGGGCTCTCCTACGAGCAGTACTTC	TRBV4-1	TRBJ2-7	-	TRBD2
CASSQEDRGNTIYF	TGTGCCAGCAGCCAAGAAGACAGGGGAAACACCATATATTTT	TRBV4-2	TRBJ1-3	-	-
CASGQPVQGGSYNEQFF	TGTGCCAGCGGACAACCCGTACAGGGGGGCTCCTACAATGAGCAGTTCTTC	TRBV2	TRBJ2-1	once	TRBD1
CASSLQGPIANYGYTF	TGTGCCAGCAGCTTACAGGGTCCCATAGCTAACTATGGCTACACCTTC	TRBV5-6	TRBJ1-2	-	-
CASSQDKRAEAFF	TGTGCCAGCAGCCAAGATAAGAGGGCTGAAGCTTTCTTT	TRBV14	TRBJ1-1	-	-
CATKRDTQYF	TGTGCCACCAAGAGGGATACGCAGTATTTT	TRBV24-1	TRBJ2-3	-	-
CASSPFQGAGTEAFF	TGTGCCAGCAGCCCATTCCAGGGGGCCGGCACTGAAGCTTTCTTT	TRBV6-5	TRBJ1-1	-	TRBD1
CASSLVAGGQETQYF	TGTGCCAGCAGTCTCGTCGCGGGGGGGCAAGAGACCCAGTACTTC	TRBV4-2	TRBJ2-5	-	TRBD2